What follows are 26 T cell receptor beta chains derived from one specimen sequenced in a study of PD-L1 blockade in urothelial cancer. Using immunoSEQ multiplex PCR, the repertoire was profiled, and TCRdb retains in-frame clones only, with some absent. The profile covers about 49,000 clones, with around 74% appearing a single time and roughly a tenth taken by the ten largest. Time point: pretreatment peripheral blood. The source material was PBMCs, sampled around atezolizumab (anti-PD-L1) treatment. The source of these receptors is a man in his 70s with urothelial cancer.

The chain has TRBV19 and TRBJ2-2, with 9 bases matching TRBD1. This CDR3 spans 15 amino acids. With V trimmed by 7 bases and J by 0 bases, 3 bases remained unmatched. Germline CDR1 reads LNHDA; CDR2 reads SQIVND (reference sequence). In nucleotides, the CDR3 is TGTGCCAGTAAAAGGGACAGGGCGAACACCGGGGAGCTGTTTTTT. This encodes CASKRDRANTGELFF.

This sequence joins TRBV6-1 and TRBJ1-1; no clear D. Germline CDR1 and CDR2: MNHNS and SASEGT. CDR3 length equals 14 residues. Trimming shortened V by 0 bases and J by 11 bases, and 16 bases separated the two germline ends. CDR3 sequence: CASSEARSSGEAFF. Here the CDR3 DNA reads TGTGCCAGCAGTGAAGCCCGATCATCCGGGGAGGCTTTCTTT.

This clone has a single count. The chain uses TRBV25-1 and TRBJ2-3, with TRBD1 identical over 12 bases. V gave up 4 bases and J gave up 4 bases; unmatched junction bases: 9. CDR1 is MGHDK, CDR2 SYGVNS, per germline. The CDR3 is made up of 17 amino acids. The CDR3 DNA reads TGTGCCAGCAGTGCCACTCCGGGACAGGGGGCCGCAGATACGCAGTATTTT. This gives the protein CASSATPGQGAADTQYF.

The genes are TRBV28 and TRBJ1-2; D ambiguous. The V and J ends lost 3 bases and 1 base respectively, with 12 bases between them. In germline, CDR1 is MDHEN, CDR2 SYDVKM. The CDR3 extends over 15 amino acids. The CDR3, as DNA: TGTGCCAGCAGTTTCGAAGGGAGGAGTAACTATGGCTACACCTTC. Its translation is CASSFEGRSNYGYTF.

The gene calls are TRBV5-1 and TRBJ2-7; D gene unclear. The ends were cut back, 4 bases at V and 0 bases at J, with 11 bases in the middle. The CDR3 has 14 amino acids. Germline V CDR1 and CDR2: SGHRS, YFSETQ. CDR3 bases: TGCGCCAGCAGCGTCCGCGAGCGCTCCTACGAGCAGTACTTC. Its protein is CASSVRERSYEQYF.

This clone was seen only a few times. The same CDR3 can be traced to other DNA sequences in this sample. The V and J genes are TRBV5-1 and TRBJ2-3; 12 bases align to TRBD2. The trim removed 4 bases at V and 0 bases at J, leaving 3 bases unmatched. Germline V lookup: CDR1 SGHRS, CDR2 YFSETQ. The CDR3 covers 16 residues. CDR3 sequence reads: CASSLGLAGSTDTQYF. The DNA for the CDR3 is TGCGCCAGCAGCCTAGGACTAGCGGGGAGCACAGATACGCAGTATTTT.

In DNA form, the CDR3 reads TGTGCCAGCAGTCCACAGGGGGCCTACGAGCAGTACTTC. It encodes CASSPQGAYEQYF. The genes are TRBV2 and TRBJ2-7, with 8 nucleotides matching TRBD1. J lost 2 bases, V lost 5 bases, and 2 bases had no gene match. CDR1 is SNHLY, CDR2 FYNNEI, per germline. The CDR3 consists of 13 residues.

The chain has TRBV6-1 and TRBJ1-1, with no clear D. CDR1 is MNHNS and CDR2 is SASEGT in the germline V gene. V was shortened by 8 bases and J by 4 bases, with 14 bases between the two germline ends. This CDR3 spans 13 amino acids. The CDR3 is CASRVEWVTEAFF. CDR3 nucleotide sequence: TGTGCCAGCCGGGTGGAGTGGGTCACTGAAGCTTTCTTT.

The CDR3: CASSLVQGSGYTF. The CDR3 bases are TGCGCCAGCAGCTTGGTTCAGGGAAGTGGCTACACCTTC. The chain uses TRBV5-1 and TRBJ1-2; D may be TRBD1 (5 bases). The V gene's germline CDR1 is SGHRS and CDR2 YFSETQ. The CDR3 is 13 amino acids. Between the trimmed V and J ends, which lost 0 bases and 7 bases, there was a span of 10 bases.

The genes are TRBV27 and TRBJ2-7; TRBD2 matches 8 bases. The V segment lost 0 bases and the J segment 12 bases; nucleotides outside the gene matches: 16. The CDR3 is 16 residues long. Germline CDR1 is MNHEY and CDR2 is SMNVEV (reference sequence). CDR3 amino acids: CASSLSPRGIAGKVYF. Written as DNA, the CDR3 is TGTGCCAGCAGTTTATCTCCTCGGGGGATAGCGGGAAAGGTGTACTTC.

CDR3 DNA: TGTGCCACCAGCAGAGATCGGCCAGGCCCGAACACTGAAGCTTTCTTT. It is translated as CATSRDRPGPNTEAFF. J is TRBJ1-1 and V is TRBV15, with unresolved D. The CDR3 runs to 16 residues. Trimming pared 0 bases from V and 1 base from J, leaving 12 bases between. CDR1 and CDR2 (germline): LNHNV, YYDKDF (reference sequence).

The gene calls are TRBV19 and TRBJ2-7, with 7 nucleotides matching TRBD2. V was clipped by 7 bases and J by 7 bases; unmatched bases: 10. This CDR3 contains 13 residues. CDR1 and CDR2 from the germline V gene are LNHDA and SQIVND (reference sequence). The CDR3 sequence: CASTREGSREQYF. The CDR3 DNA follows: TGTGCCAGTACCAGGGAGGGGAGTCGGGAGCAGTACTTC.

This rearrangement joins TRBV7-3 to TRBJ2-3; TRBD2 agrees at 10 bases. V dropped 6 bases and J dropped 0; count of bases not matched to a gene: 3. Germline CDR1 SGHTA, CDR2 FQGTGA. This CDR3 is 15 amino acids long. CDR3 sequence: CASSPTSGSTDTQYF. Here the CDR3 DNA reads TGTGCCAGCAGTCCGACTAGCGGGAGCACAGATACGCAGTATTTT.

The CDR3 coding sequence is TGCGCCAGCAGCTTCACATTGAACACTGAAGCTTTCTTT. As protein: CASSFTLNTEAFF. The J gene is TRBJ1-1, the V gene TRBV5-1; D not resolved. The V end was cut by 2 bases, the J end by 0 bases, with 5 bases between. The CDR3 is 13 residues long. Germline V CDR1 and CDR2: SGHRS, YFSETQ.

The chain has TRBV18 and TRBJ1-5, with D possibly matching TRBD1 (5 bases). In germline, CDR1 is KGHSH, CDR2 LQKENI. With 3 bases removed from V and 5 bases from J, the gap between germline ends came to 26 bases. CDR3 length: 19 residues. DNA of the CDR3: TGTGCCAGCTCACCGTTCCAAAGTCTGCCGGCGGGGGGTGATCAGCCCCAGCATTTT. Encoded protein: CASSPFQSLPAGGDQPQHF.

V usage is TRBV7-8 and J usage is TRBJ1-5; D might be TRBD1 (5 bases). This CDR3 spans 17 amino acids. V lost 1 base and J lost 3, with 16 bases in between. CDR1 and CDR2 from the germline V gene are SGHVS and FQNEAQ. The CDR3 coding sequence is TGTGCCAGCAGCTTAGACGAGGGACTTGGTACCAATCAGCCCCAGCATTTT. Protein product: CASSLDEGLGTNQPQHF. Filled out from reference TRBV7-8 and TRBJ1-5, the complete variable domain reads GAGVSQSPRYKVAKRGQDVALRCDPISGHVSLFWYQQALGQGPEFLTYFQNEAQLDKSGLPSDRFFAERPEGSVSTLKIQRTQQEDSAVYLCASSLDEGLGTNQPQHFGDGTRLSIL.

V and J are TRBV15 and TRBJ2-7; 9 bases line up with TRBD2. V shed 3 bases and J 0 bases; nucleotides not matched to a gene: 6. The CDR3 is 16 residues long. In germline, CDR1 is LNHNV, CDR2 YYDKDF (reference sequence). The CDR3 DNA follows: TGTGCCACCAGCAGCTGGCTAGCGGGACACTCCTACGAGCAGTACTTC. As protein: CATSSWLAGHSYEQYF.

The table lists this clone with many counts. This sequence joins TRBV2 and TRBJ2-7, with 9 bases matching TRBD1. CDR1 and CDR2 from the germline V gene are SNHLY and FYNNEI. V lost 6 bases, J lost 1 base, and 1 base stayed unmatched. The CDR3 runs 13 residues. The CDR3 coding sequence is TGTGCCAGCAGGGGGACAGGGTCCTACGAGCAGTACTTC. This translates into CASRGTGSYEQYF.

In its sample, this clone was seen once. The rearrangement joins TRBV28 to TRBJ2-1; 9 positions match TRBD2. The V gene end was trimmed by 3 bases and the J gene end by 2 bases; junction bases not matched to a gene: 8. Germline V CDR1 and CDR2: MDHEN, SYDVKM. This CDR3 spans 17 amino acids. The CDR3 loop is CASSFPLAGSTYNEQFF. The DNA for the CDR3 is TGTGCCAGCAGTTTTCCGCTAGCGGGGAGTACCTACAATGAGCAGTTCTTC.

This clone appeared once. This chain links TRBV16 with TRBJ2-2, with 7 nucleotides matching TRBD2. Trimming took 2 bases from V and 6 from J; bases not matched to a gene: 6. This CDR3 region has 15 residues. Germline V gene lookup returns CDR1 KGHSY and CDR2 FQNENV. Written as DNA, the CDR3 is TGTGCCAGCAGCCAAACTTCGGGGGGTGCCGGGGAGCTGTTTTTT. It is translated as CASSQTSGGAGELFF.

V usage is TRBV2 and J usage is TRBJ1-5, with D unresolved. This CDR3 region has 14 residues. Germline CDR1 is SNHLY and CDR2 is FYNNEI. The V end lost 6 bases, the J end lost 5 bases, and 14 bases lay between the germline ends. CDR3 loop: CASREKTGYQPQHF. The CDR3 DNA is TGTGCCAGCAGAGAAAAGACGGGGTATCAGCCCCAGCATTTT.

In its sample, this clone was seen a few times. The chain recombines TRBV4-2 with TRBJ1-1; no clear D gene. Trimming pared 0 bases from V and 5 bases from J, leaving 13 bases between. The germline CDR1 and CDR2 sequences are LGHNA and YNFKEQ. CDR3 length: 15 residues. CDR3 sequence: CASSQELVGRTEAFF. The CDR3 nucleotides are TGTGCCAGCAGCCAAGAGTTGGTGGGGAGGACTGAAGCTTTCTTT.

The V gene is TRBV20-1, the J gene TRBJ1-2; D gene uncertain. Germline V CDR1 and CDR2: DFQATT, SNEGSKA (reference sequence). The CDR3 has 11 amino acids. Trimming shortened V by 6 bases and J by 8 bases, and 13 bases separated the two germline ends. CDR3 loop: CSAMPRGGYTF. The CDR3 DNA reads as TGCAGTGCCATGCCCCGAGGGGGCTACACCTTC.

The chain couples TRBV5-1 to TRBJ2-5, with a possible D match to TRBD1 (5 bases). Trimming left V 4 bases short and J 5 bases short, with 12 bases between. Germline V CDR1 and CDR2: SGHRS, YFSETQ. The CDR3 is 13 amino acids. The CDR3 region is CASSTQGTETQYF. In DNA, the CDR3 is TGCGCCAGCAGCACGCAGGGTACGGAGACCCAGTACTTC. Combining the CDR3 with reference TRBV5-1 and TRBJ2-5 gives the whole variable domain KAGVTQTPRYLIKTRGQQVTLSCSPISGHRSVSWYQQTPGQGLQFLFEYFSETQRNKGNFPGRFSGRQFSNSRSEMNVSTLELGDSALYLCASSTQGTETQYFGPGTRLLVL.

In its sample, this clone was seen a few times. The CDR3 sequence is CASSWGQGEAFF. CDR3 coding DNA: TGCGCCAGCAGCTGGGGACAGGGTGAAGCTTTCTTT. The V and J genes are TRBV5-1 and TRBJ1-1; 9 bases align to TRBD1. V lost 3 bases to trimming and J lost 7 bases; unmatched junction nucleotides: 1. The CDR3 is 12 residues long. In germline, CDR1 is SGHRS, CDR2 YFSETQ.

The chain has TRBV5-1 and TRBJ1-2; 7 positions agree with TRBD1. Trimming removed 7 bases from V and 8 bases from J; junction bases left unmatched: 14. CDR1 is SGHRS and CDR2 is YFSETQ in the germline V gene. The CDR3 runs 14 residues. DNA of the CDR3: TGCGCCAGCGGCCTCGCCGGGACAGTGGAGGGCTACACCTTC. Translating gives CASGLAGTVEGYTF.